This TCR beta chain was captured in a study of shared clonotypes between healthy human individuals. The overall study: Donors, aged 18 to 49, were two women and three men.

The unsorted samples took tens of millions of PBMCs to get genomic DNA. Profiling relied on immunoSEQ multiplex PCR, and the TCRdb table lists in-frame clones only, not all of them. The sample lists approximately 470,000 clones, over 70% occurring once. The CDR3 length is 14 residues. Unmatched junction bases numbered 6, after V lost 6 bases and J lost 4 bases. From germline, CDR1 is MGHDK and CDR2 SYGVNS. The sequenced sample consisted of PBMCs. This clonotype was sampled from a woman aged 35 to 49 in good health. Some clones in this sample may be carry-over from other donors' samples. This sequence joins TRBV25-1 and TRBJ2-3, with 8 bases fitting TRBD2. The CDR3 coding sequence is TGTGCCAGCAGGAAAGCGGGAGCCCCAGATACGCAGTATTTT. Encoded protein: CASRKAGAPDTQYF.